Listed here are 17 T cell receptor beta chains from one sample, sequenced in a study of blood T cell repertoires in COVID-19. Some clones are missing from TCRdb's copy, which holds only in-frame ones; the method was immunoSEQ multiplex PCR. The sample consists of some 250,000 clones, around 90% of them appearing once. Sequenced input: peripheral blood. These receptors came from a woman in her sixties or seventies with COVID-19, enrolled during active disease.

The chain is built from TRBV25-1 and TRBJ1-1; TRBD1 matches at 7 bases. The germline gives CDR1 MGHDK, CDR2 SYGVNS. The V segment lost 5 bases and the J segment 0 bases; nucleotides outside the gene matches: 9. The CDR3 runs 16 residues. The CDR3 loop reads CASSSLGQPLNTEAFF. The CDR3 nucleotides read TGTGCCAGCAGTTCCTTGGGACAGCCCTTGAACACTGAAGCTTTCTTT.

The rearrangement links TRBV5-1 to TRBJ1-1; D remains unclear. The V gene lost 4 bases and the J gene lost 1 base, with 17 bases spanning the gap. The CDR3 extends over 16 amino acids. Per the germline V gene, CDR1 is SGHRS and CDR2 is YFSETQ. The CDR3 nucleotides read TGCGCCAGCAGCCGAGAAGAACGGTTGCCGAACACTGAAGCTTTCTTT. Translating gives CASSREERLPNTEAFF.

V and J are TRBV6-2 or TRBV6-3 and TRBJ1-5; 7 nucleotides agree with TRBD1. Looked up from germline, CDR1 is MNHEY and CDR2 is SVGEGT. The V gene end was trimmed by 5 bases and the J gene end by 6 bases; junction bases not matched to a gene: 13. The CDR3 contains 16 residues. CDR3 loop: CASSPAVTGTPQPQHF. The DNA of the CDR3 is TGTGCCAGCAGTCCCGCCGTGACAGGGACCCCTCAGCCCCAGCATTTT.

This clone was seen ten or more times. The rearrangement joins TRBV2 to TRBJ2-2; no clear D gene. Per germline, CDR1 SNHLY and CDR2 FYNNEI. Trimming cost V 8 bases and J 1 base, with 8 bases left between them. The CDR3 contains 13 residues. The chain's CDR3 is CASARENTGELFF. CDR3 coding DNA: TGTGCCAGCGCACGAGAGAACACCGGGGAGCTGTTTTTT. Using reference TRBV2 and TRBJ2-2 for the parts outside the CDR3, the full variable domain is EPEVTQTPSHQVTQMGQEVILRCVPISNHLYFYWYRQILGQKVEFLVSFYNNEISEKSEIFDDQFSVERPDGSNFTLKIRSTKLEDSAMYFCASARENTGELFFGEGSRLTVL.

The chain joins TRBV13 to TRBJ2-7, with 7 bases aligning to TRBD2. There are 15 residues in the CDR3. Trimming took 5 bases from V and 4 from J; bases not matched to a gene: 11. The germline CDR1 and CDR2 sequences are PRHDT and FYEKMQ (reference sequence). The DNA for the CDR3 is TGTGCCAGCAGCCCTACTGGGGCGGGAGCATACGAGCAGTACTTC. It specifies CASSPTGAGAYEQYF.

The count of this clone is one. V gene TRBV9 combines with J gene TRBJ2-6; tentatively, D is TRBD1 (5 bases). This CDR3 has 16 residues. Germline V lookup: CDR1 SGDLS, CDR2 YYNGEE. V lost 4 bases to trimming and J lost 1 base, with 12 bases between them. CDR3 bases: TGTGCCAGCAGCCCCCTCGGACATTCTGGGGCCAACGTCCTGACTTTC. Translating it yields CASSPLGHSGANVLTF. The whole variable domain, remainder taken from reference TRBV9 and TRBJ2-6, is DSGVTQTPKHLITATGQRVTLRCSPRSGDLSVYWYQQSLDQGLQFLIQYYNGEERAKGNILERFSAQQFPDLHSELNLSSLELGDSALYFCASSPLGHSGANVLTFGAGSRLTVL.

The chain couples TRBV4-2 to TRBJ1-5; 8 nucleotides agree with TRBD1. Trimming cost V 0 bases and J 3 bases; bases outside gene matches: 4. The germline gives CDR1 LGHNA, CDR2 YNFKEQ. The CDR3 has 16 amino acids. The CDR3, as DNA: TGTGCCAGCAGCCAAGATGCAGGGGGCGTCAATCAGCCCCAGCATTTT. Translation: CASSQDAGGVNQPQHF.

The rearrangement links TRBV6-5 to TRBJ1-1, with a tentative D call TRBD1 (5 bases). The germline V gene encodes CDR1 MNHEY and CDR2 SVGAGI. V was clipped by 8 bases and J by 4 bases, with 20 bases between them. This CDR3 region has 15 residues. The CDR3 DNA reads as TGTGCCAGCTGCCGTGGGGGAGGGATCGGCACTGAAGCTTTCTTT. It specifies CASCRGGGIGTEAFF.

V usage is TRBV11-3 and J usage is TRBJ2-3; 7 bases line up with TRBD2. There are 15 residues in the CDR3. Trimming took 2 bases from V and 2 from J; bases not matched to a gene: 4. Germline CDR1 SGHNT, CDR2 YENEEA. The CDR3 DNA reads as TGTGCCAGCAGCTTACGGCTAGCGGACACAGATACGCAGTATTTT. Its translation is CASSLRLADTDTQYF.

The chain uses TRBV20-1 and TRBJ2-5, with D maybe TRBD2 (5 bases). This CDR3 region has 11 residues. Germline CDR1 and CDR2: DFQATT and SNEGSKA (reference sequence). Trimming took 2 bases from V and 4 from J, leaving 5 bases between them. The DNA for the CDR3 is TGCAGTGCTAGACGGGGAGAGACCCAGTACTTC. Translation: CSARRGETQYF.

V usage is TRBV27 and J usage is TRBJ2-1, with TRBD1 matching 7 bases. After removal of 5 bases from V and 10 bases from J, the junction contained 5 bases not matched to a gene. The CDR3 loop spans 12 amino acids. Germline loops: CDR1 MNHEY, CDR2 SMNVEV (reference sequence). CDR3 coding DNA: TGTGCCAGCAGTCCACAGGGGAGAGAGCAGTTCTTC. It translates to CASSPQGREQFF.

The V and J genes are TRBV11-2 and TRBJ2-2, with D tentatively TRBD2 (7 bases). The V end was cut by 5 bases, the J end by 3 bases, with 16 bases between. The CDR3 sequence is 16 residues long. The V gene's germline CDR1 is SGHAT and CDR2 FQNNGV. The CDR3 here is CASSPRGGRDTGELFF. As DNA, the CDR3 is TGTGCCAGCAGCCCTAGGGGGGGCAGGGACACCGGGGAGCTGTTTTTT.

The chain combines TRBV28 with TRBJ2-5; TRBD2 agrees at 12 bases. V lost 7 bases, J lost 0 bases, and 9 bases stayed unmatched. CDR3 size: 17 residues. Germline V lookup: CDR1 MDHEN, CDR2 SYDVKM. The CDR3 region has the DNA TGTGCCAGCACAGAGGGGGCTAGCGGGAGGGACCAAGAGACCCAGTACTTC. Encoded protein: CASTEGASGRDQETQYF.

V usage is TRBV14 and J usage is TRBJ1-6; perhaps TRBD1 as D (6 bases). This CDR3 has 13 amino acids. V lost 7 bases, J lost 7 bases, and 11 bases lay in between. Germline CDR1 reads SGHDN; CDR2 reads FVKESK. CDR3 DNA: TGTGCCAGCAATCGGCAGGGGAATTCACCCCTCCACTTT. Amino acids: CASNRQGNSPLHF. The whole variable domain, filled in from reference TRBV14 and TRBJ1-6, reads EAGVTQFPSHSVIEKGQTVTLRCDPISGHDNLYWYRRVMGKEIKFLLHFVKESKQDESGMPNNRFLAERTGGTYSTLKVQPAELEDSGVYFCASNRQGNSPLHFGNGTRLTVT.

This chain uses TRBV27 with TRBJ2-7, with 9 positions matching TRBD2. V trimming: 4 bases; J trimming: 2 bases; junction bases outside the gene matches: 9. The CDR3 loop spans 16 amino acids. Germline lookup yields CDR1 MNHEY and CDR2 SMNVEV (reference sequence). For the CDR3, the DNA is TGTGCCAGCAGTTCATACACTAGCGGGCGACCCTACGAGCAGTACTTC. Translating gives CASSSYTSGRPYEQYF.

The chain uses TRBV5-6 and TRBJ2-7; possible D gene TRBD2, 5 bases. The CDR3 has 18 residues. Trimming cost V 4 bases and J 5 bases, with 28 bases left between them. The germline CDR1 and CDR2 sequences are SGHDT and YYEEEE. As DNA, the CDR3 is TGTGCCAGCAGCCTCAGTGGGGATGTTGTGTTAGGGAGCCACGAGCAGTACTTC. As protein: CASSLSGDVVLGSHEQYF.

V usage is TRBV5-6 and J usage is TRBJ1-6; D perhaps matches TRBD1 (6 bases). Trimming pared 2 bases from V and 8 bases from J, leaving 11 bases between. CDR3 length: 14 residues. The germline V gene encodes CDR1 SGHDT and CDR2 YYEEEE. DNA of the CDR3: TGTGCCAGCAGCTTAGGCAGGGGTGATTCACCCCTCCACTTT. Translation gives CASSLGRGDSPLHF.